This passage covers 16 T cell receptor beta chains from one sample sequenced in a study of T cells expressing NK-cell markers. TCRdb reprocessed the 5' RACE reads, with one entry per CDR3 protein and no DNA. This sample's clone table lists around 380,000 distinct CDR3 sequences. Sequencing was carried out using blood T cells: a sorted CD56 or NKG2C T cell subset, CD4+ or CD8+ T cells, or bulk PBMC T cells (not recorded which). These receptors were collected from a woman aged 45-59 years in good health.

V usage is TRBV6-4 and J usage is TRBJ2-1; the D gene TCRdb calls, TRBD2, cannot be checked with no DNA. The CDR3 runs to 15 residues. CDR1 MRHNA and CDR2 SNTAGT come from the germline V gene. The CDR3 here is CASSLSSGSWGEQFF.

This chain uses TRBV18 with TRBJ2-5. Germline-derived CDR1 and CDR2 are KGHSH and LQKENI. CDR3 length: 14 amino acids. CDR3 in amino acids: CASSPRRTQETQYF.

The rearrangement joins TRBV12-3 or TRBV12-4 to TRBJ2-1. This CDR3 comprises 14 residues. CDR3 protein: CASSPRGERNEQFF.

The chain uses TRBV12-3 or TRBV12-4 and TRBJ2-1; the TCRdb call, TRBD2, lacks DNA for checking. There are 16 residues in the CDR3. The CDR3 protein is CASSPHSSGAYNEQFF.

The V and J genes are TRBV5-1 and TRBJ2-5; TCRdb names TRBD1, which stays unverified in the absence of DNA. This CDR3 is 15 amino acids long. The V gene's germline CDR1 is SGHRS and CDR2 YFSETQ. CDR3 protein: CASSVTGTGQETQYF.

The rearrangement joins TRBV3-1 to TRBJ2-5; TCRdb's D call of TRBD2 is untestable without DNA. Germline CDR1 and CDR2: LGHDT and YNNKEL (reference sequence). There are 16 residues in the CDR3. CDR3 region: CASSQDGGRHQETQYF.

J is TRBJ2-7 and V is TRBV4-1. This CDR3 has 16 residues. CDR1 is MGHRA and CDR2 is YSYEKL in the germline V gene. This CDR3 is CASSQEPAGSAYEQYF.

The chain is built from TRBV18 and TRBJ2-5; the D call from TCRdb, TRBD1, cannot be confirmed without DNA. This CDR3 spans 14 amino acids. The V gene's germline CDR1 is KGHSH and CDR2 LQKENI. This CDR3 reads CASSRTVREETQYF.

The CDR3 spells CASSSRRDKNEQFF. The chain has TRBV28 and TRBJ2-1; with no DNA, the TCRdb D assignment of TRBD1 cannot be verified. The CDR3 has 14 amino acids. Germline CDR1 MDHEN, CDR2 SYDVKM.

CDR3 amino acids: CASGLAPLVDTQYF. The chain couples TRBV12-5 to TRBJ2-3; absent DNA, TCRdb's TRBD1 call cannot be checked. In germline, CDR1 is LGHNT, CDR2 FRNRAP. This CDR3 is built from 14 residues.

The CDR3 sequence: CSASPSGSRTDYTF. V usage is TRBV20-1 and J usage is TRBJ1-2. This CDR3 is 14 amino acids long. Germline-derived CDR1 and CDR2 are DFQATT and SNEGSKA (reference sequence).

This chain uses TRBV3-1 with TRBJ2-1; TCRdb selects TRBD2, and the lack of DNA leaves this call unchecked. The CDR3 is made up of 17 amino acids. Germline CDR1 reads LGHDT; CDR2 reads YNNKEL (reference sequence). The CDR3 reads CASRTWSGLAGANEQFF.

The chain uses TRBV12-3 or TRBV12-4 and TRBJ2-7; the TRBD2 assignment by TCRdb is unverifiable without DNA. The CDR3 loop spans 14 amino acids. CDR3 loop: CASRSGGPWYEQYF.

The rearrangement links TRBV21-1 to TRBJ2-6; TCRdb names TRBD1, which stays unverified in the absence of DNA. TRBV21-1 is listed as a pseudogene. The CDR3 length is 18 residues. The CDR3 region is CASSKGPGQGSGANVLTF.

This chain links TRBV20-1 with TRBJ1-3; no DNA is available, so the TRBD1 call from TCRdb remains unchecked. The V gene's germline CDR1 is DFQATT and CDR2 SNEGSKA (reference sequence). This CDR3 has 18 residues. The CDR3 is CSATHPRPLAPSGNTIYF.

J is TRBJ1-1 and V is TRBV28; TCRdb's assignment of TRBD1 cannot be checked, as there is no DNA. Germline lookup yields CDR1 MDHEN and CDR2 SYDVKM. This CDR3 spans 14 amino acids. CDR3: CASRPPGLNTEAFF. Complete variable domain (other parts from reference TRBV28 and TRBJ1-1): DVKVTQSSRYLVKRTGEKVFLECVQDMDHENMFWYRQDPGLGLRLIYFSYDVKMKEKGDIPEGYSVSREKKERFSLILESASTNQTSMYLCASRPPGLNTEAFFGQGTRLTVV.